This section outlines one T cell receptor beta chain sequence together with its context. Researchers took RNA transcripts and amplified the TCR beta CDR3 regions from them. Researchers ran a first-round RT-PCR on the TCR CDR3 using the HTBI primer set. TCRdb passed the multiplex PCR reads through MiXCR, listing each CDR3 protein once. The sample yields about half a million distinct CDR3 sequences, about 20% seen once. The data stem from a study of T cells in Graves' hyperthyroidism and ophthalmopathy. Orbital computed tomography, thyroid ultrasound, serum thyroxine and TRAb, and clinical symptoms together informed the diagnoses. Over 9 ml of fresh peripheral blood supplied the PBMCs. Between the trimmed V and J ends, which lost 4 bases and 0 bases, there was a span of 5 bases. This CDR3 has 13 residues. The germline V gene has CDR1 ENHRY and CDR2 SYGVKD.

The sequenced sample was blood. The sequence derives from a man between 35 and 55 years old with Graves' ophthalmopathy. V usage is TRBV10-3 and J usage is TRBJ2-3; D remains ambiguous. The CDR3 here is CAISVASTDTQYF. The DNA for the CDR3 is TGTGCCATCAGTGTTGCTAGCACAGATACGCAGTATTTT.